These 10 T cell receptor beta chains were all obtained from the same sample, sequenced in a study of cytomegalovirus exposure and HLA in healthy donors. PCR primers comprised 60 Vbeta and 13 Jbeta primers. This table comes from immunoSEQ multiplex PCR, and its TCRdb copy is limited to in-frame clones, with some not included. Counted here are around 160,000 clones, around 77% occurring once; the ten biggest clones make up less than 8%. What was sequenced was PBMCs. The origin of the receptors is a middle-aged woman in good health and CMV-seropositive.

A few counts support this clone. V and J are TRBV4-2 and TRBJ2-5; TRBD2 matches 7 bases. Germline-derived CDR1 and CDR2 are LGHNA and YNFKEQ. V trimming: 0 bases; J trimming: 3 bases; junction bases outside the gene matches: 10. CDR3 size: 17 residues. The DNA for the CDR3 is TGTGCCAGCAGCCAAGATATACCGGGCGGGGGAAAAGAGACCCAGTACTTC. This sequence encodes CASSQDIPGGGKETQYF.

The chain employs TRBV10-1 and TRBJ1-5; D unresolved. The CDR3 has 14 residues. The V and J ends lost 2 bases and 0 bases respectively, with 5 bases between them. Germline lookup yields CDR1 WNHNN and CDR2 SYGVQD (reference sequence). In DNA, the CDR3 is TGCGCCAGCAGTGAGGCCGGTAGCAATCAGCCCCAGCATTTT. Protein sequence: CASSEAGSNQPQHF.

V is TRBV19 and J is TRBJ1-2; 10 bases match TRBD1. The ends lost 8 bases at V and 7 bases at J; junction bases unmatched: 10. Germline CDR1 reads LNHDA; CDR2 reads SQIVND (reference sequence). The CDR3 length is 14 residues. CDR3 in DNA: TGTGCCAGTCGACCCGGGACAGGGGTAGGTGGCTACACCTTC. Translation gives CASRPGTGVGGYTF.

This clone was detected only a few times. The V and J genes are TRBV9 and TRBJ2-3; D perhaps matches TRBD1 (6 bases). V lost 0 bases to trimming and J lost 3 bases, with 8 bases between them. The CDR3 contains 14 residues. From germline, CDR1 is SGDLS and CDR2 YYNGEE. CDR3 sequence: CASSVDQGTDTQYF. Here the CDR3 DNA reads TGTGCCAGCAGCGTAGACCAGGGGACAGATACGCAGTATTTT.

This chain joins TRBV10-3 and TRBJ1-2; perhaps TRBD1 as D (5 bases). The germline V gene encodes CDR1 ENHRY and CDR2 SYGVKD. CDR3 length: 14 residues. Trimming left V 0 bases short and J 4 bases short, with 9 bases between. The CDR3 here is CAISESKGVYGYTF. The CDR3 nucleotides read TGTGCCATCAGTGAGTCGAAAGGGGTCTATGGCTACACCTTC.

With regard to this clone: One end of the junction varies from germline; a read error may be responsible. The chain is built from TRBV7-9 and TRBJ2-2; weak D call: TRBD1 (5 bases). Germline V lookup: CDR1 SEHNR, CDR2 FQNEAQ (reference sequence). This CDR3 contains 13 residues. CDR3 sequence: CSSSLLGAGELFF. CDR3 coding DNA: TGTTCCAGCAGCTTATTAGGGGCCGGGGAGCTGTTTTTT. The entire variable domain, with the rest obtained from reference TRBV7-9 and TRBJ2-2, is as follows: DTGVSQNPRHKITKRGQNVTFRCDPISEHNRLYWYRQTLGQGPEFLTYFQNEAQLEKSRLLSDRFSAERPKGSFSTLEIQRTEQGDSAMYLCSSSLLGAGELFFGEGSRLTVL.

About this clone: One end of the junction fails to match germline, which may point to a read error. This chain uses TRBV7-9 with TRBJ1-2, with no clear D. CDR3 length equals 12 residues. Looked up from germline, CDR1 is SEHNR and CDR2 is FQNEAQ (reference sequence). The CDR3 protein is CSSSSRDYGYTF. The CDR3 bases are TGTTCCAGCAGCTCACGAGACTATGGCTACACCTTC.

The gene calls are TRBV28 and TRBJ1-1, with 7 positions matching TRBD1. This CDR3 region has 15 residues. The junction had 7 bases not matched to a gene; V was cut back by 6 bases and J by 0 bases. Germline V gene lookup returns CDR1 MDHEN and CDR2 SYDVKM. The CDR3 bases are TGTGCCAGCAGCCTTGGGGGGACAGTGAACACTGAAGCTTTCTTT. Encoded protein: CASSLGGTVNTEAFF.

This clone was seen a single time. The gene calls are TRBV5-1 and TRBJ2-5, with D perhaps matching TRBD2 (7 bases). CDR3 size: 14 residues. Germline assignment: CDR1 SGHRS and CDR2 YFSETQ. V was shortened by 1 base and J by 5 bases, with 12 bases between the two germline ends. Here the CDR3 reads CASSLRGGLETQYF. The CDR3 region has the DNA TGCGCCAGCAGCTTGAGGGGGGGGCTCGAGACCCAGTACTTC.

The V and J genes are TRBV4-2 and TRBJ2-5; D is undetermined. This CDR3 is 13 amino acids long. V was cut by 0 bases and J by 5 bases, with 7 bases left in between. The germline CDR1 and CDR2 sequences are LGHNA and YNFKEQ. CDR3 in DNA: TGTGCCAGCAGCCAAGATTTATATGAGACCCAGTACTTC. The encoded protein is CASSQDLYETQYF.